Reported below is one TCR beta chain. This sample stems from a study of blood T cell repertoires in COVID-19. Germline V CDR1 and CDR2: SGHDN, FVKESK. J gave up 3 bases and V 3 bases, and 0 bases lay outside the gene matches. The length of the CDR3 is 13 residues. The table came from immunoSEQ multiplex PCR; TCRdb's copy has only in-frame clones and leaves some out. The table includes about 150,000 clones, about 86% detected once. The clonotype was recovered from a woman aged 55-69 years with acute or convalescent COVID-19. What was sequenced was peripheral blood. The J gene is TRBJ1-2, the V gene TRBV14; 8 bases are shared with TRBD1. The CDR3 loop is CASSQDRDYGYTF. The DNA of the CDR3 is TGTGCCAGCAGCCAGGACAGGGACTATGGCTACACCTTC.